This T cell receptor (beta chain) is drawn from a study of cytomegalovirus exposure and HLA in healthy donors. This CDR3 is 15 amino acids long. CDR1 SGHTA and CDR2 FQGTGA come from the germline V gene. Trimming cost V 5 bases and J 0 bases, with 13 bases left between them. The PCR made use of 60 Vbeta and 13 Jbeta primers. Profiling relied on immunoSEQ multiplex PCR, and the TCRdb table lists in-frame clones only, not all of them. The sample has roughly 100,000 clones, around three quarters seen once; the top ten hold 1.5% to 2%. Source material: PBMCs. The chain carries TRBV7-3 and TRBJ1-1, with unresolved D. The clonotype originates from a middle-aged man in good health and CMV-seronegative. DNA for the CDR3: TGTGCCAGCAGCCCACGGGTATCAGTGAACACTGAAGCTTTCTTT. Residues: CASSPRVSVNTEAFF.